One and the same sample provided the 8 T cell receptor beta chains below, sequenced in a study of CD8+ T cells in alopecia areata. RNA extraction was followed by reverse transcription into cDNA, which acted as the sequencing template. Sequenced by immunoSEQ multiplex PCR; TCRdb stores in-frame clones only, minus some. The sample carries roughly 150,000 clones, roughly 58% recorded once. Sequencing used CD8+ T cells sorted from blood. Every receptor here comes from a human donor in good health.

The chain is built from TRBV7-2 and TRBJ2-7, with unresolved D. Trimming removed 2 bases from V and 3 bases from J, with 5 bases in between. Germline V gene data show CDR1 as SGHTA and CDR2 as FQGNSA. This CDR3 is built from 12 residues. CDR3 nucleotides: TGTGCCAGCAGCTTAATATTCTACGAGCAGTACTTC. Translating it yields CASSLIFYEQYF.

The V gene is TRBV9, the J gene TRBJ2-5; D may match TRBD1 or TRBD2 (5 bases each). The V and J ends lost 6 bases and 4 bases respectively, with 19 bases between them. The CDR3 spans 15 residues. Looked up from germline, CDR1 is SGDLS and CDR2 is YYNGEE. CDR3 in amino acids: CASTRWGYGAETQYF. The CDR3 nucleotides are TGTGCCAGCACCCGTTGGGGGTATGGGGCAGAGACCCAGTACTTC. Variable domain in full (rest from reference TRBV9 and TRBJ2-5): DSGVTQTPKHLITATGQRVTLRCSPRSGDLSVYWYQQSLDQGLQFLIQYYNGEERAKGNILERFSAQQFPDLHSELNLSSLELGDSALYFCASTRWGYGAETQYFGPGTRLLVL.

V usage is TRBV11-2 and J usage is TRBJ2-1; D not certain. The germline V and J ends were trimmed by 2 bases and 9 bases, with 14 bases remaining between them. This CDR3 has 14 residues. The germline CDR1 and CDR2 sequences are SGHAT and FQNNGV. The CDR3 region is CASSLFPLDAEQFF. CDR3 nucleotides: TGTGCCAGCAGCTTATTTCCCCTCGACGCTGAGCAGTTCTTC.

This chain links TRBV10-3 with TRBJ2-7, with 9 bases matching TRBD1. The J segment lost 2 bases and the V segment lost 4 bases, leaving 3 bases of the junction unmatched. This CDR3 region has 14 residues. Germline V CDR1 and CDR2: ENHRY, SYGVKD. CDR3 sequence reads: CAISVGDRAYEQYF. In DNA form, the CDR3 reads TGTGCCATCAGTGTTGGGGACAGGGCCTACGAGCAGTACTTC.

This chain links TRBV29-1 with TRBJ2-7, with a possible D match to TRBD2 (5 bases). This CDR3 is 12 amino acids long. CDR1 is SQVTM and CDR2 is ANQGSEA in the germline V gene. V lost 3 bases to trimming and J lost 4 bases, with 10 bases between them. DNA of the CDR3: TGCAGCGTTGAGGGAGTTAGATACGAGCAGTACTTC. It encodes CSVEGVRYEQYF.

There are many counts of this clone. The J gene is TRBJ2-7, the V gene TRBV27; D is perhaps TRBD1 (6 bases). V was shortened by 3 bases and J by 3 bases, with 9 bases between the two germline ends. The germline CDR1 and CDR2 sequences are MNHEY and SMNVEV (reference sequence). This CDR3 is built from 13 residues. The CDR3 spells CASSFHRDYEQYF. The CDR3 coding sequence is TGTGCCAGCAGTTTCCACAGGGACTACGAGCAGTACTTC.

The rearrangement uses TRBV29-1 and TRBJ2-2, with TRBD2 matching 10 bases. The J segment lost 5 bases and the V segment lost 4 bases, leaving 19 bases of the junction unmatched. Looked up from germline, CDR1 is SQVTM and CDR2 is ANQGSEA. CDR3 size: 19 residues. In DNA form, the CDR3 reads TGCAGCGTTGCCCTTACAGCTAGCGGGAGCCCTCGAAGTACCGGGGAGCTGTTTTTT. Its protein product is CSVALTASGSPRSTGELFF.

The chain recombines TRBV30 with TRBJ2-7; no firm D call. This CDR3 comprises 15 residues. Germline loops: CDR1 GTSNPN, CDR2 SVGIG (reference sequence). Trimming removed 5 bases at V and 2 bases at J, with 19 bases between. CDR3: CAWGPAAFQTYEQYF. CDR3 DNA: TGTGCCTGGGGTCCGGCGGCTTTTCAGACCTACGAGCAGTACTTC.